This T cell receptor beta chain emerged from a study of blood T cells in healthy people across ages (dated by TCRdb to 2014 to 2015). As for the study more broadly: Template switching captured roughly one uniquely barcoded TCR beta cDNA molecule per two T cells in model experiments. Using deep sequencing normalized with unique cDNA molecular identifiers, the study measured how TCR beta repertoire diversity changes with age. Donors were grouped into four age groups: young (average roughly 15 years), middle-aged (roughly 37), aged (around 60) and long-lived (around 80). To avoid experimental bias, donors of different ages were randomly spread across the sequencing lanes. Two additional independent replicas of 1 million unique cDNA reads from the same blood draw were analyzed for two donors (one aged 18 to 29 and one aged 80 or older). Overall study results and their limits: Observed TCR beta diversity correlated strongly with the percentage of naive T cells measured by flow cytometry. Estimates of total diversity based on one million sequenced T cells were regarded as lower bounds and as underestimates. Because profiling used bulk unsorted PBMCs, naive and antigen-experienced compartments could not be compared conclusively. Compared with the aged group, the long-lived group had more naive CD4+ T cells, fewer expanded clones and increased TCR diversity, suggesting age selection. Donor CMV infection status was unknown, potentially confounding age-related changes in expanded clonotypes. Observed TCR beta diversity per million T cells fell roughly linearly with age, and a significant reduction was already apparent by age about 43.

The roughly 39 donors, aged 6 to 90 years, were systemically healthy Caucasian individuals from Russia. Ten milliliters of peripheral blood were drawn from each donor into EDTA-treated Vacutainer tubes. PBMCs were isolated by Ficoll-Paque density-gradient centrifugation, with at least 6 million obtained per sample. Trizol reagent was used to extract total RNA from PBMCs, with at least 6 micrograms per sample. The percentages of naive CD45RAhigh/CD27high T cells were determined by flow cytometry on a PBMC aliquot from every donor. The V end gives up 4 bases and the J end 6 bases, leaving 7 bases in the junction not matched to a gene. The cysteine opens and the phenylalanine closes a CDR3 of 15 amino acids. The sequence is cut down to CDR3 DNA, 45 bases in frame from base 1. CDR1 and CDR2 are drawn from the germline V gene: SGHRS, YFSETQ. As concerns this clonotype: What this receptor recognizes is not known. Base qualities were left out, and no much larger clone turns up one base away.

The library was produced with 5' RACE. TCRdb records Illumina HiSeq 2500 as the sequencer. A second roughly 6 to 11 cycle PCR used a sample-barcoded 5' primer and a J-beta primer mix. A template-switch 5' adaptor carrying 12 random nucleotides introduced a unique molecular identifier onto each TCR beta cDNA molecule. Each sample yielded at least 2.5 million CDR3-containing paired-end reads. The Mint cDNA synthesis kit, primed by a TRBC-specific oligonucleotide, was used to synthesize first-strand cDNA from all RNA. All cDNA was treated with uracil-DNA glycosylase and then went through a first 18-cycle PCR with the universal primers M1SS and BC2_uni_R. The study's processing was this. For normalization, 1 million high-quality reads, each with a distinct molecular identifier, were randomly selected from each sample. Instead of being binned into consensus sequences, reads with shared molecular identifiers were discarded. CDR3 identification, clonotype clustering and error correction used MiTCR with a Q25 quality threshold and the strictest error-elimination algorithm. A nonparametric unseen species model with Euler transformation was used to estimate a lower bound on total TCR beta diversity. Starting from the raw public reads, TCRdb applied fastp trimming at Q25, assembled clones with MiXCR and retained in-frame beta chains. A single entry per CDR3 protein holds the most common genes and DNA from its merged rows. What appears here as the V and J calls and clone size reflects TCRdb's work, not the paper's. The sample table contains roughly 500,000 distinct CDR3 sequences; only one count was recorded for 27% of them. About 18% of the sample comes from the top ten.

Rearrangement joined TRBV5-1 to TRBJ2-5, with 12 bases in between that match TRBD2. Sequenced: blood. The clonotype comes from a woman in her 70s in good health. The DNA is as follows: TGCGCCAGCAGCGACCCTAGCGGGGGGGCGAAGACCCAGTACTTC. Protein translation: CASSDPSGGAKTQYF.